The 5 T cell receptor beta chains presented below share a single source sample, sequenced in a study of cytomegalovirus exposure and HLA in healthy donors. A multiplex PCR was run with 60 Vbeta primers and 13 Jbeta primers. Produced via immunoSEQ multiplex PCR; TCRdb's table is partial and in-frame only. The table has tens of thousands of clones, roughly two thirds seen once; the top ten hold 5.4%. The sequenced sample was PBMCs. All receptors derive from a man between 45 and 60 years old in good health and CMV-seronegative.

V usage is TRBV5-6 and J usage is TRBJ2-7; 8 bases are a match to TRBD1. Trimming at V came to 5 bases and at J to 0 bases, leaving 7 bases not matched to a gene. Per the germline V gene, CDR1 is SGHDT and CDR2 is YYEEEE. CDR3 size: 15 residues. CDR3 DNA: TGTGCCAGCAGTTCAGGGGGCTTGAGCTCCTACGAGCAGTACTTC. It translates to CASSSGGLSSYEQYF.

The V gene is TRBV5-1, the J gene TRBJ1-2; 12 nucleotides match TRBD1. The germline gives CDR1 SGHRS, CDR2 YFSETQ. V was clipped by 3 bases and J by 8 bases; unmatched bases: 11. The CDR3 is made up of 16 amino acids. The CDR3 DNA follows: TGCGCCAGCAGCTGGGGGGGGGACAGGGGGCGCAGAGGCTACACCTTC. It specifies CASSWGGDRGRRGYTF.

The V and J genes are TRBV5-4 and TRBJ1-1; 10 nucleotides align to TRBD1. CDR1 is SGHNT, CDR2 YYREEE, per germline (reference sequence). This CDR3 comprises 16 residues. Trimming at V came to 0 bases and at J to 3 bases, leaving 5 bases not matched to a gene. The CDR3 DNA reads as TGTGCCAGCAGCTTGGGGGGACAGGGGCGATACACTGAAGCTTTCTTT. The encoded protein is CASSLGGQGRYTEAFF.

In this sample, this clone turned up once. This sequence joins TRBV2 and TRBJ2-7, with 10 bases fitting TRBD1. CDR1 is SNHLY, CDR2 FYNNEI, per germline. CDR3 length equals 12 residues. J gave up 3 bases and V 10 bases, and 3 bases lay outside the gene matches. CDR3 sequence reads: CATRDRGYEQYF. The CDR3, as DNA: TGTGCCACCCGGGACAGGGGCTACGAGCAGTACTTC. The full variable domain, rest sourced from reference TRBV2 and TRBJ2-7, is EPEVTQTPSHQVTQMGQEVILRCVPISNHLYFYWYRQILGQKVEFLVSFYNNEISEKSEIFDDQFSVERPDGSNFTLKIRSTKLEDSAMYFCATRDRGYEQYFGPGTRLTVT.

The rearrangement links TRBV13 to TRBJ2-6, with a weak D call TRBD2 (7 bases). CDR1 is PRHDT and CDR2 is FYEKMQ in the germline V gene (reference sequence). Trimming shortened V by 7 bases and J by 0 bases, and 19 bases separated the two germline ends. The CDR3 has 18 amino acids. In DNA, the CDR3 is TGTGCCAGCATCAAAGGGGGGCGGGGGAGCTCTGGGGCCAACGTCCTGACTTTC. The encoded protein is CASIKGGRGSSGANVLTF. The whole variable domain, filled in from reference TRBV13 and TRBJ2-6, reads AAGVIQSPRHLIKEKRETATLKCYPIPRHDTVYWYQQGPGQDPQFLISFYEKMQSDKGSIPDRFSAQQFSDYHSELNMSSLELGDSALYFCASIKGGRGSSGANVLTFGAGSRLTVL.